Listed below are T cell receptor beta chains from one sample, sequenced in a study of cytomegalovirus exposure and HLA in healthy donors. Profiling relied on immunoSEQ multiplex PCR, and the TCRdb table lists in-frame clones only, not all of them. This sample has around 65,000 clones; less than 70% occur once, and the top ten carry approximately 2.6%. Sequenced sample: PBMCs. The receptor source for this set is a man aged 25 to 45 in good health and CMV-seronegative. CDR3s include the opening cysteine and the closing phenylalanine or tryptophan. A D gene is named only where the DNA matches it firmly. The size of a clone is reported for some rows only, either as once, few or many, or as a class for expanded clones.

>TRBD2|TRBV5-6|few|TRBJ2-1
TGTGCCAGCAGCTTAGAGACTAGCGGTTACAATGAGCAGTTCTTC
CASSLETSGYNEQFF
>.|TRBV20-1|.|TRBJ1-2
TGCAGTGCGGGGGGGCAGGGCTACACCTTC
CSAGGQGYTF
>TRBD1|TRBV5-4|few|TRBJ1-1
TGTGCCAGCAGCGATACCGGACAGGAGAATTACCTTGAAGCTTTCTTT
CASSDTGQENYLEAFF
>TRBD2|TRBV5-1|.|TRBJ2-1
TGCGCCAGCAGCTCCTCCGGGACTAGCGTCCCTGAGCAGTTCTTC
CASSSSGTSVPEQFF
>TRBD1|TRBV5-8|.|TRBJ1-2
TGTGCCAGCAGCCCAAGGACAGGAAACTATGGCTACACCTTC
CASSPRTGNYGYTF
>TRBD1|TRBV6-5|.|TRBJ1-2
TGTGCCAGCAGACTACAGGGGGCGATTCCCTATGGCTACACCTTC
CASRLQGAIPYGYTF
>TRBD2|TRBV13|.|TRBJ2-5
TGTGCCAGCAGCTTCTCGGGACTAGGGGAAGAGACCCAGTACTTC
CASSFSGLGEETQYF
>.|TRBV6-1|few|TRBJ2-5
TGTGCCAGCAGTGAAGTTGGGCAGGGTGGGACCCAGTACTTC
CASSEVGQGGTQYF
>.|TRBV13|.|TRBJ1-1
TGTGCCAGCAGCTTAGGCGCGGGGGACCAAGAAGCTTTCTTT
CASSLGAGDQEAFF
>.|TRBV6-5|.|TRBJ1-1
TGTGCCAGCACCTCCGGGACTGAAGCTTTCTTT
CASTSGTEAFF
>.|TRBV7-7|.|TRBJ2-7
TGTGCCAGCAGCCAAGGACAGAACCGCGAGCAGTACTTC
CASSQGQNREQYF
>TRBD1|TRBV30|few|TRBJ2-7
TGTGCCTGGAACAGGGGCTCCTACGAGCAGTACTTC
CAWNRGSYEQYF
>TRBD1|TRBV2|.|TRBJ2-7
TGTGCCAGCAGTGAAGCCATGGGACAGGACGACGAGCAGTACTTC
CASSEAMGQDDEQYF
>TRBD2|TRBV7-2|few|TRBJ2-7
TGTGCCAGCAGCTTCGTTCGACTAGCGGCGTACGAGCAGTACTTC
CASSFVRLAAYEQYF
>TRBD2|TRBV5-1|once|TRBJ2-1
TGCGCCAGCAGCCCCAGGACTAGCGGGGGGGGCAATGAGCAGTTCTTC
CASSPRTSGGGNEQFF
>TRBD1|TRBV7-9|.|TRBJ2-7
TGTGCCAGCAGCTCTGACAGGGGTGCCTACGAGCAGTACTTC
CASSSDRGAYEQYF
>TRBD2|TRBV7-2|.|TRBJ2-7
TGTGCCAGCAGCTCGGGACTAGCGGGGGAGCAGTACTTC
CASSSGLAGEQYF
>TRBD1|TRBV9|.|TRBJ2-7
TGTGCCAGCAGCGTAGGGGACAGGGCCTACGAGCAGTACTTC
CASSVGDRAYEQYF
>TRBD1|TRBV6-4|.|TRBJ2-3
TGTGCCAGCAGTGCGGGACAGGGGAGCACAGATACGCAGTATTTT
CASSAGQGSTDTQYF
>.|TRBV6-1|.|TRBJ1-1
TGTGCCAGCACCCCGGCGGGTAACACTGAAGCTTTCTTT
CASTPAGNTEAFF
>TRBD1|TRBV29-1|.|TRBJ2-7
TGCAGCGTTACCGGGACAGGGGGTGTTCGCGAGCAGTACTTC
CSVTGTGGVREQYF
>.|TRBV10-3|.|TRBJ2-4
TGTGCCATCAGTGAAGCAGGGGCGAAAAACATTCAGTACTTC
CAISEAGAKNIQYF
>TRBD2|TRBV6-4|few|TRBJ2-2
TGTGCCAGCAGTTTAAGCGGGGAGAACACCGGGGAGCTGTTTTTT
CASSLSGENTGELFF
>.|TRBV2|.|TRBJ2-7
TGTGCCAGCAGTGAATTTGAGGCCGAGCAGTACTTC
CASSEFEAEQYF
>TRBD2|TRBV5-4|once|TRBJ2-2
TGTGCCAGCAGCTGGGGGACTAGCGGGGGCCCAACCGGGGAGCTGTTTTTT
CASSWGTSGGPTGELFF
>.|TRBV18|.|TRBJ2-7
TGTGCCAGCTCACCGGACTCTAGCCCCTCCTACGAGCAGTACTTC
CASSPDSSPSYEQYF
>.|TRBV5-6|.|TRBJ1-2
TGTGCCAGCAGTGAGGGCCCTAACTATGGCTACACCTTC
CASSEGPNYGYTF
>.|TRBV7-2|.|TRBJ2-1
TGTGCCAGCAGCTTAGTTACGAGCTCGCAGTTCTTC
CASSLVTSSQFF
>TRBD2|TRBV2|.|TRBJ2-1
TGTGCCAGCAGCCCTAGCTGGGGGGGCTCCTACAATGAGCAGTTCTTC
CASSPSWGGSYNEQFF
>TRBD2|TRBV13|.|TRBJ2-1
TGTGCCAGCAGCCCTAGCGGGGGGGCGAGTGAGCAGTTCTTC
CASSPSGGASEQFF
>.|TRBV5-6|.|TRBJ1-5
TGTGCCAGCCCAGAGGAGGACCAGCCCCAGCATTTT
CASPEEDQPQHF
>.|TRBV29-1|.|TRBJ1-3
TGCAGCGTTGTCTCTTCCCCCGACAGCTCTGGAAACACCATATATTTT
CSVVSSPDSSGNTIYF
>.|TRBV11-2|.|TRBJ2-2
TGTGCCAGCAGCCCCAGTTCGGGCGGGGAGCTGTTTTTT
CASSPSSGGELFF
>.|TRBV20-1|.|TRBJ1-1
TGCAGTGCCGGGGAGGTCTGGGGAGCTTTCTTT
CSAGEVWGAFF
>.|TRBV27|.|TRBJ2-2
TGTGCCAGCACCTCGGCTCCGGGGGGGGAGCTGTTTTTT
CASTSAPGGELFF
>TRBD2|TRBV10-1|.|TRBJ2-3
TGCGCCAGAGTTGGACTAGCGGGTGGTTCTAGCACAGATACGCAGTATTTT
CARVGLAGGSSTDTQYF
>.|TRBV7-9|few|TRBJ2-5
TGTGCCAGCAGCCCGTCAGGGGTGGAGACCCAGTACTTC
CASSPSGVETQYF
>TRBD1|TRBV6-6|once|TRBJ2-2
TGTGCCAGCAGTTACTCGACAGGGCACACCGGGGAGCTGTTTTTT
CASSYSTGHTGELFF
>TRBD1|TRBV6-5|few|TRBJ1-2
TGTGCCAGCAGTTACACAGGGGGCGCGTACTATGGCTACACCTTC
CASSYTGGAYYGYTF
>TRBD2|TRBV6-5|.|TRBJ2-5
TGTGCCAGCAGTTATGTGGCTAGCGGGGCAGTGGAGACCCAGTACTTC
CASSYVASGAVETQYF
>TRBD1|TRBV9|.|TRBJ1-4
TGTGCCAGCAGCATTGACAGGGACGCTAATGAAAAACTGTTTTTT
CASSIDRDANEKLFF
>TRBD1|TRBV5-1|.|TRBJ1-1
TGCGCCAGCACCATTCCCGGGACAGGGATGAACACTGAAGCTTTCTTT
CASTIPGTGMNTEAFF
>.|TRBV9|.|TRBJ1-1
TGTGCCAGCAGCGTAGAGGTAACAGAGAACACTGAAGCTTTCTTT
CASSVEVTENTEAFF
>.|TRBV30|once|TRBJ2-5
TGTGCCTGGAACCTTTGGGAGCATATGGACCAGTACTTC
CAWNLWEHMDQYF
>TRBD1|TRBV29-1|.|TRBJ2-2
TGCAGCGTGACAGGGGTGGGGACCGGGGAGCTGTTTTTT
CSVTGVGTGELFF
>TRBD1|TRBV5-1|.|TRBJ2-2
TGCGCCAGCACCAGGGGGCAAGGCACCGGGGAGCTGTTTTTT
CASTRGQGTGELFF
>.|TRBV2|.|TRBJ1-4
TGTGCCAGCCGGTGGGCGCCCGGGGGTGAAAAACTGTTTTTT
CASRWAPGGEKLFF
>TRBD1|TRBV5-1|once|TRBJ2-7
TGCGCCAGCAGCTTCCCCGAGACAGGGGAACGGCAGTACTTC
CASSFPETGERQYF
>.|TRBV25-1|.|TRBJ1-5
TGTGCCAGCAGTGTTCAGGGGTGGAATCAGCCCCAGCATTTT
CASSVQGWNQPQHF
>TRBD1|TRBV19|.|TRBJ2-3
TGTGCCATCCGGGACAGGGGTTCAGATACGCAGTATTTT
CAIRDRGSDTQYF
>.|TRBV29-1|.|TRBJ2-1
TGCAGCGTTGAACACCCCGCCCCTAATCGTTACAATGAGCAGTTCTTC
CSVEHPAPNRYNEQFF
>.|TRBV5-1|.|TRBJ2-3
TGCGCCAGCAGCATCGTCTCGGATACGCAGTATTTT
CASSIVSDTQYF
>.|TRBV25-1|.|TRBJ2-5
TGTGCCAGCAGTCTTTTCGGGAAAGAGACCCAGTACTTC
CASSLFGKETQYF
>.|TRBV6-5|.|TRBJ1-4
TGTGTTACGGGCAGGGGAGATGAAAAACTGTTTTTT
CVTGRGDEKLFF
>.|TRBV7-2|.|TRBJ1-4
TGTGCCAGCAGCAGAAATACAGGGAGTACTAATGAAAAACTGTTTTTT
CASSRNTGSTNEKLFF
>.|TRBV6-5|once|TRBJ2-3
TGTGCCAGCGGTGGGGGCCTCCTCACAGATACGCAGTATTTT
CASGGGLLTDTQYF
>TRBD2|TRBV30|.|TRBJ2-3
TGTGCCGGCCGGGACTACACAGATACGCAGTATTTT
CAGRDYTDTQYF
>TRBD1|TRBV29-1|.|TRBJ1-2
TGCAGCGCTAGGGACAGACACAACTATGGCTACACCTTC
CSARDRHNYGYTF
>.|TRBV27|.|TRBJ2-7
TGTGCCAGCAGCCGACTGGGTGAGAAGGACTACGAGCAGTACTTC
CASSRLGEKDYEQYF